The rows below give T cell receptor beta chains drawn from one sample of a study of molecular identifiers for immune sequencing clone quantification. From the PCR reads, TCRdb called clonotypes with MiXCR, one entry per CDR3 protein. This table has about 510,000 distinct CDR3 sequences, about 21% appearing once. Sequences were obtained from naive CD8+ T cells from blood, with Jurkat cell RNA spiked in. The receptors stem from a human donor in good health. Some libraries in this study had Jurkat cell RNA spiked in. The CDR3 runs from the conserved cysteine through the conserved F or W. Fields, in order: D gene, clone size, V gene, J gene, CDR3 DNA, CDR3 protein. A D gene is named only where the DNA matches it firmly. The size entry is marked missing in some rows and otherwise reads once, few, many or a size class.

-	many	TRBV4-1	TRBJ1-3	TGCGCCAGCAGCCAGGACTTGAGCTCTGGAAACACCATATATTTT	CASSQDLSSGNTIYF
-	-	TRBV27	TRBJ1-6	TGTGCCAGCAGTTTACTGGGACCTCCTAGTTCACCCCTCCACTTT	CASSLLGPPSSPLHF
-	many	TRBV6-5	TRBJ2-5	TGTGCCAGCAGTTTGTGGAACCAAGAGACCCAGTACTTC	CASSLWNQETQYF
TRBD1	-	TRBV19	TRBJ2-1	TGTGCCAGTAGATGGGGGACAGGGGGCCGAGCTGAGCAGTTCTTC	CASRWGTGGRAEQFF
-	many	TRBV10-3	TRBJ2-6	TGTGCCATCAGCGGTGGGGGATCTGGGGCCAACGTCCTGACTTTC	CAISGGGSGANVLTF
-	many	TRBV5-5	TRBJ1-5	TGTGCCAGCAGCTTGGTGGAGGGTCATCAGCCCCAGCATTTT	CASSLVEGHQPQHF
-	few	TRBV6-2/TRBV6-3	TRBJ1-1	TGTGCCAGCAGTTACTCGAACTTGCCTGAAGCTTTCTTT	CASSYSNLPEAFF
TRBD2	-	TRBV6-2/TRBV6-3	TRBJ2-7	TGTGCCAGCACCCGTCTAGCGGGGGGAACCTACGAGCAGTACTTC	CASTRLAGGTYEQYF
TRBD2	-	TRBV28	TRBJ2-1	TGTGCCAGCGACCCTAGCGGGGGGCCACCCTACAATGAGCAGTTCTTC	CASDPSGGPPYNEQFF
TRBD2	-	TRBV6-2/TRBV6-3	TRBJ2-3	TGTGCCAGCAGTTACATGGTTGGTAGCGGGGAAGATACGCAGTATTTT	CASSYMVGSGEDTQYF
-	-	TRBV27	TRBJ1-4	TGTGCCAGCAGTTTAGCGGGGGAAGAAAAACTGTTTTTT	CASSLAGEEKLFF
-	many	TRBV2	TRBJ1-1	TGTGCCAGCAGTGAATTTGGGGGGCGTACTGAAGCTTTCTTT	CASSEFGGRTEAFF
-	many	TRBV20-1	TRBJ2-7	TGCAGTGCTACCTTCCCGGGACAAGTCCGCCACGAGCAGTACTTC	CSATFPGQVRHEQYF